Following are 25 T cell receptor beta chains from one sample sequenced in a study of regulatory T cells in long-lasting Graves disease. Assembly of TCR beta libraries relied on iRepertoire HTBI primers together with Arm-PCR of CDR3 regions. From the multiplex PCR reads, TCRdb called clonotypes with MiXCR, one entry per CDR3 protein. The sample carries 440,000 or so distinct CDR3 sequences, approximately 16% recorded once. Time point indicated: newly diagnosed GD, antithyroid drugs for less than 3 months. PBMC RNA served as the TCR library source. The sample was also linked to a second study, of T cells in Graves' hyperthyroidism and ophthalmopathy.

Here the sequenced sample was peripheral blood mononuclear cells (PBMCs), taken at new diagnosis, from a patient treated with antithyroid drugs. The receptors were sampled from a woman aged 25 to 39 with Graves disease.

This clonotype has a count of ten or more. The rearrangement joins TRBV27 to TRBJ2-5; 9 positions agree with TRBD1. V shed 6 bases and J 5 bases; nucleotides not matched to a gene: 10. Germline V gene data show CDR1 as MNHEY and CDR2 as SMNVEV (reference sequence). There are 15 residues in the CDR3. The CDR3 region has the DNA TGTGCCAGCAGCCTACTGGGGACAGGGTTTGAGACCCAGTACTTC. It encodes CASSLLGTGFETQYF.

There are a few counts of this clonotype. One junction end does not reproduce the germline sequence, and a read error may be involved. The chain combines TRBV4-2 with TRBJ1-1, with TRBD1 as a possible D gene (5 bases). Germline CDR1 reads LGHNA; CDR2 reads YNFKEQ. There are 15 residues in the CDR3. CDR3: CASSQVVGTNTGAFF. CDR3 nucleotides: TGTGCCAGCAGCCAAGTTGTGGGGACGAACACTGGAGCTTTCTTT.

This clonotype was seen at least ten times. The V and J genes are TRBV5-8 and TRBJ2-3; possible D gene TRBD2, 6 bases. The germline V gene encodes CDR1 SGHTS and CDR2 YDEGEE. The CDR3 extends over 16 amino acids. V shed 5 bases and J shed 4 bases, with 20 bases lying between them. The CDR3 reads CASRIDGGFKADTQYF. The CDR3 DNA sequence: TGTGCCAGCAGGATCGATGGAGGGTTCAAGGCAGATACGCAGTATTTT.

This clonotype was recorded at least ten times. The genes are TRBV18 and TRBJ1-4; D is perhaps TRBD1 (5 bases). CDR3 length: 15 residues. Between the trimmed V and J ends, which lost 5 bases and 8 bases, there was a span of 18 bases. The germline CDR1 and CDR2 sequences are KGHSH and LQKENI. DNA for the CDR3: TGTGCCAGCTCATTCGAGGGACCTAGAGAGGAAAAACTGTTTTTT. It specifies CASSFEGPREEKLFF.

The chain is built from TRBV6-2 or TRBV6-3 and TRBJ2-7; D gene uncertain. CDR1 MNHEY and CDR2 SVGEGT come from the germline V gene. Trimming cost V 5 bases and J 3 bases, with 8 bases left between them. CDR3 length: 12 residues. This chain's CDR3 is CASSETNYEQYF. For the CDR3, the DNA is TGTGCCAGCAGTGAGACGAACTACGAGCAGTACTTC.

For this clonotype: A clone one base away is much larger, so this may be a read error. The chain is built from TRBV5-1 and TRBJ2-7; 8 positions match TRBD2. The CDR3 consists of 17 residues. Per the germline V gene, CDR1 is SGHRS and CDR2 is YFSETQ. The CDR3 DNA sequence: TGCGCCAGCAGCTTGGTGGCGGCGGGAGGTACCCCGAGGGAGCAGCACTTC. The encoded protein is CASSLVAAGGTPREQHF.

J is TRBJ2-3 and V is TRBV20-1; 9 bases agree with TRBD2. Germline CDR1 is DFQATT and CDR2 is SNEGSKA (reference sequence). The trim removed 3 bases at V and 1 base at J, leaving 5 bases unmatched. The CDR3 is made up of 15 amino acids. Here the CDR3 DNA reads TGCAGTGCTAGGTGGCTAGCGGGACGCACAGATACGCAGTATTTT. This encodes CSARWLAGRTDTQYF.

In its sample, this clonotype was seen many times. This chain uses TRBV6-9 with TRBJ1-1; D not certain. Germline V gene lookup returns CDR1 MNHGY and CDR2 SVAAGI. This CDR3 contains 14 residues. The ends were cut back, 3 bases at V and 8 bases at J, with 16 bases in the middle. The CDR3 DNA reads as TGTGCCAGCAGTTACTCAGTGGGCCAGGACGAAGCTTTCTTT. It encodes CASSYSVGQDEAFF.

In this sample, this clonotype turned up many times. The rearrangement links TRBV5-4 to TRBJ2-3; 7 nucleotides match TRBD2. Looked up from germline, CDR1 is SGHNT and CDR2 is YYREEE (reference sequence). This CDR3 has 18 residues. The V and J ends lost 4 bases and 1 base, in that order; junction bases with no gene match: 15. The CDR3 DNA reads as TGTGCCAGCAGCCCACCCCCTGGTCCTAGCGGACGCACAGATACGCAGTATTTT. This translates into CASSPPPGPSGRTDTQYF.

This clonotype was seen many times. The rearrangement links TRBV5-1 to TRBJ2-4; D possibly corresponds to TRBD2 (5 bases). Germline V CDR1 and CDR2: SGHRS, YFSETQ. The V end was cut by 0 bases, the J end by 6 bases, with 7 bases between. This CDR3 is built from 13 residues. The CDR3 protein is CASSLGLRNIQYF. Here the CDR3 DNA reads TGCGCCAGCAGCTTGGGACTACGAAACATTCAGTACTTC.

This clonotype has just a few counts. V gene TRBV5-1 combines with J gene TRBJ2-3; either TRBD1 or TRBD2 may supply D (5 bases each). Germline-derived CDR1 and CDR2 are SGHRS and YFSETQ. This CDR3 is built from 16 residues. V lost 0 bases, J lost 1 base, and 12 bases lay in between. CDR3 nucleotide sequence: TGCGCCAGCAGCTTGGGGGGGAGTGGCGGCACAGATACGCAGTATTTT. Protein: CASSLGGSGGTDTQYF.

This clonotype has just a few counts. The chain recombines TRBV28 with TRBJ2-2; weak D call: TRBD2 (5 bases). V gave up 4 bases and J gave up 3 bases, with 9 bases separating them. From germline, CDR1 is MDHEN and CDR2 SYDVKM. CDR3 length: 14 amino acids. The CDR3 sequence is CASSSGLYTGELFF. Here the CDR3 DNA reads TGTGCCAGCAGTTCCGGACTCTACACCGGGGAGCTGTTTTTT.

In this sample, this clonotype turned up many times. The chain couples TRBV20-1 to TRBJ2-5; tentative D call: TRBD1 (6 bases). CDR1 and CDR2 from the germline V gene are DFQATT and SNEGSKA (reference sequence). The CDR3 runs to 13 residues. V was pared by 7 bases and J by 1 base, with 13 bases between. The CDR3 is CSVPQGTQETQYF. CDR3 sequence (DNA): TGCAGTGTCCCACAGGGTACCCAAGAGACCCAGTACTTC.

This clonotype was detected ten times or more. CDR3 sequence reads: CAWSQIGRAVYEQYF. CDR3 DNA: TGTGCCTGGAGCCAGATCGGGCGGGCGGTATACGAGCAGTACTTC. V and J are TRBV30 and TRBJ2-7, with TRBD2 as a possible D gene (5 bases). CDR1 and CDR2 from the germline V gene are GTSNPN and SVGIG (reference sequence). The length of the CDR3 is 15 residues. V was trimmed by 3 bases and J by 4 bases, leaving 19 bases between them.

Comments on this clonotype: A much larger clone lies a single base off, so this may be a read error. The chain links TRBV6-1 to TRBJ1-5, with TRBD1 as a possible D gene (5 bases). V was clipped by 11 bases and J by 7 bases, with 27 bases between them. The CDR3 has 16 amino acids. Germline loops: CDR1 MNHNS, CDR2 SASEGT. The CDR3, as DNA: TGTGCCGGCACAGGTCGGACGACAAGGGAGGGGCAGCCCCAGCATTTT. This gives the protein CAGTGRTTREGQPQHF.

The table lists this clonotype with many counts. The genes are TRBV6-1 and TRBJ2-7; D is uncertain. The germline V gene encodes CDR1 MNHNS and CDR2 SASEGT. V gave up 6 bases and J gave up 1 base, with 19 bases separating them. The CDR3 extends over 16 amino acids. The CDR3 nucleotides are TGTGCCAGCAGCCGGTTCGGGCTGTACCATTCCTACGAGCAGTACTTC. Protein sequence: CASSRFGLYHSYEQYF.

There are many counts of this clonotype. This chain links TRBV6-1 with TRBJ1-1; possibly TRBD1 for D (5 bases). Looked up from germline, CDR1 is MNHNS and CDR2 is SASEGT. Trimming cost V 10 bases and J 4 bases, with 16 bases left between them. CDR3 length equals 13 residues. This chain's CDR3 is CATWRWGPTEAFF. The DNA of the CDR3 is TGTGCCACATGGAGGTGGGGACCCACTGAAGCTTTCTTT.

This clonotype has only a few counts. The genes are TRBV25-1 and TRBJ2-7, with D possibly called TRBD1 or TRBD2 (7 bases each). The CDR3 runs to 13 residues. Trimming left V 3 bases short and J 6 bases short, with 12 bases between. Germline V gene lookup returns CDR1 MGHDK and CDR2 SYGVNS. CDR3: CASSEAGGVEQYF. CDR3 coding DNA: TGTGCCAGCAGTGAGGCAGGGGGGGTCGAGCAGTACTTC.

Many counts were recorded for this clonotype. J is TRBJ2-1 and V is TRBV7-8; a weak D match, TRBD1 (6 bases). V lost 1 base to trimming and J lost 12 bases, with 10 bases between them. This CDR3 contains 12 residues. Per the germline V gene, CDR1 is SGHVS and CDR2 is FQNEAQ. The CDR3 loop is CASSLGGGGQFF. In DNA form, the CDR3 reads TGTGCCAGCAGCTTAGGTGGGGGCGGGCAGTTCTTC.

This clonotype was observed a few times. A much larger clonotype is one base distant, so this may be a read error. The chain uses TRBV6-2 or TRBV6-3 and TRBJ2-7; TRBD2 matches at 13 bases. The V gene's germline CDR1 is MNHEY and CDR2 SVGEGT. J lost 6 bases, V lost 10 bases, and 9 bases had no gene match. There are 14 residues in the CDR3. The CDR3 loop reads CAISTSGRIREQYF. The CDR3 DNA follows: TGTGCCATATCGACTAGCGGGAGGATTCGCGAGCAGTACTTC.

This clonotype was seen repeatedly, ten times or more. The CDR3 coding sequence is TGTGCCAGCAGCAAAAGGGGCGGGAGGGCCGGGGGAGATACGCAGTATTTT. It translates to CASSKRGGRAGGDTQYF. The V and J genes are TRBV7-8 and TRBJ2-3, with 9 bases matching TRBD2. There are 17 residues in the CDR3. The V gene end was trimmed by 5 bases and the J gene end by 5 bases; junction bases not matched to a gene: 14. Germline CDR1 and CDR2: SGHVS and FQNEAQ.

This clonotype was observed at least ten times. V and J are TRBV18 and TRBJ2-1; TRBD1 matches 8 bases. This CDR3 has 16 amino acids. Germline trimming cut 0 bases from V and 4 bases from J; bases unmatched to any gene: 5. CDR1 is KGHSH, CDR2 LQKENI, per germline. The CDR3 reads CASSPPGQGVYNEQFF. The DNA for the CDR3 is TGTGCCAGCTCACCACCCGGACAGGGAGTATACAATGAGCAGTTCTTC.

This clonotype was seen many times. The chain is built from TRBV20-1 and TRBJ2-7; 10 bases fit TRBD2. There are 17 residues in the CDR3. V was pared by 7 bases and J by 0 bases, with 15 bases of the junction left unmatched. CDR1 and CDR2 from the germline V gene are DFQATT and SNEGSKA (reference sequence). The CDR3 DNA follows: TGCAGTGGGCGCGCAGGGACTAGCGCCCGGAGCTCCTACGAGCAGTACTTC. Translated, it gives CSGRAGTSARSSYEQYF.

This clonotype was counted between two and nine times. Possible read error: a much larger clone is one base away. The CDR3, as DNA: TGTGCCAGCAGTCGGGACCCTGGGGCAGATACGCAGTGTTTT. Encoded protein: CASSRDPGADTQCF. The V call is TRBV24-1, the J call TRBJ2-3, with D perhaps being TRBD1 or TRBD2 (5 bases each). CDR1 is KGHDR, CDR2 SFDVKD, per germline. The CDR3 has 14 residues.

This clonotype was recorded many times. This chain links TRBV5-1 with TRBJ2-1; TRBD2 aligns across 11 bases. The ends lost 4 bases at V and 4 bases at J; junction bases unmatched: 7. The CDR3 contains 16 residues. Per the germline V gene, CDR1 is SGHRS and CDR2 is YFSETQ. In nucleotides, the CDR3 is TGCGCCAGCAGCGGAACTAGCGGGAGTGGGTACAATGAGCAGTTCTTC. Translation: CASSGTSGSGYNEQFF.